This T cell receptor beta chain was obtained from a study of OX40 agonist ivuxolimab in advanced cancers. Some clones are missing from TCRdb's copy, which holds only in-frame ones; the method was immunoSEQ multiplex PCR. The sample shows about 50,000 clones, around 88% of them seen only once. Germline CDR1 reads ENHRY; CDR2 reads SYGVKD. The CDR3 contains 14 residues. The clonotype comes from an adult with an advanced solid tumor such as melanoma, head and neck, liver or kidney cancer. The source was CD4+ or CD8+ T cells sorted from blood, collected in a trial of the OX40 agonist ivuxolimab. This chain connects TRBV10-3 to TRBJ2-5; unclear D gene. The J call is doubtful: the DNA matches TRBJ2-7 better. The CDR3 DNA is TGTGCCATCAGTGGCCAGGCAGACTCCTACGAGCAGTACTTC. Protein sequence: CAISGQADSYEQYF.